These 23 T cell receptor beta chains were all obtained from the same sample, sequenced in a study of vaccination and CD4 T cells after COVID-19. CD4+ T cells that had been cultured provided DNA sequenced with the Oncomine TCR Beta short-read assay. Extraction of genomic DNA was performed on cultured CD4+ T cells. TCRdb recomputed calls from the PCR reads with MiXCR, one row per CDR3 protein. The repertoire consists of 10,000 or so distinct CDR3 sequences, with approximately 30% occurring once and the leading ten covering 15%. Their specific antigens are unknown. Specified treatment: approximately nine-day PBMC culture with coronavirus spike peptide pools or control peptides (ViraFEST assay). These CD4+ T cells came from an unexposed donor, sampled before the COVID-19 pandemic (2011-2018). The specimen was CD4+ T cells from blood, cultured in vitro. The receptors originated from a human donor in good health.

This clonotype was detected only a few times. This chain joins TRBV5-4 and TRBJ2-1; 12 bases are a match to TRBD2. After removal of 4 bases from V and 10 bases from J, the junction contained 9 bases not matched to a gene. The CDR3 has 15 amino acids. CDR1 and CDR2 from the germline V gene are SGHNT and YYREEE (reference sequence). The CDR3 DNA follows: TGTGCCAGCAGCCCAAGGACTAGCGGGACCTTGGAGCAGTTCTTC. Protein: CASSPRTSGTLEQFF.

This clonotype was detected only a few times. This chain connects TRBV7-2 to TRBJ2-7, with 9 bases fitting TRBD2. This CDR3 spans 15 amino acids. Germline V gene sequence: CDR1 SGHTA, CDR2 FQGNSA. V gave up 1 base and J gave up 5 bases; unmatched junction bases: 6. The CDR3 DNA follows: TGTGCCAGCAGCTTAGGTCCTAGCGGGGCCCACGAGCAGTACTTC. Its protein product is CASSLGPSGAHEQYF.

The chain employs TRBV6-1 and TRBJ1-4; D may be TRBD1 (5 bases). This CDR3 comprises 15 residues. V lost 6 bases and J lost 3, with 14 bases in between. The V gene's germline CDR1 is MNHNS and CDR2 SASEGT. This CDR3 reads CASSNGGTANEKLFF. CDR3 sequence (DNA): TGTGCCAGCAGCAACGGGGGGACGGCTAATGAAAAACTGTTTTTT.

The table lists this clonotype with a few counts. The genes are TRBV29-1 and TRBJ2-7, with 12 bases that match TRBD2. Germline assignment: CDR1 SQVTM and CDR2 ANQGSEA. This CDR3 is built from 14 residues. Here the CDR3 DNA reads TGCAGTGGAGGTACTAGCGGGAGGTCCTACGAGCAGTACTTC. The encoded protein is CSGGTSGRSYEQYF.

The chain carries TRBV20-1 and TRBJ2-1; D remains unclear. The germline gives CDR1 DFQATT, CDR2 SNEGSKA (reference sequence). Trimming took off 6 bases at V and 9 bases at J, with 18 bases between the two ends. CDR3 length: 13 amino acids. The CDR3: CSALSSSRIEQFF. In DNA form, the CDR3 reads TGCAGTGCCCTAAGTTCCTCTAGGATTGAGCAGTTCTTC.

V is TRBV6-5 and J is TRBJ1-6, with no clear D. This CDR3 has 15 amino acids. Per germline, CDR1 MNHEY and CDR2 SVGAGI. V was clipped by 1 base and J by 9 bases, with 13 bases between them. This CDR3 reads CASSYLGPEGSPLHF. CDR3 DNA: TGTGCCAGCAGTTACTTGGGCCCCGAGGGTTCACCCCTCCACTTT.

This chain connects TRBV6-2 or TRBV6-3 to TRBJ2-2, with D possibly being TRBD1 or TRBD2 (6 bases each). From germline, CDR1 is MNHEY and CDR2 SVGEGT. This CDR3 region has 12 residues. Trimming cost V 6 bases and J 13 bases, with 15 bases left between them. CDR3 residues: CASSSPGARLFF. CDR3 DNA: TGTGCCAGCAGCAGTCCGGGGGCTAGGCTGTTTTTT.

The CDR3 protein is CASSVGGKGTLYEQYF. The CDR3 coding sequence is TGTGCCAGCAGCGTAGGAGGTAAGGGCACCCTCTACGAGCAGTACTTC. The chain is built from TRBV6-1 and TRBJ2-7, with a weak D call TRBD2 (5 bases). The CDR3 contains 16 residues. V was cut by 6 bases and J by 3 bases, with 21 bases left in between. Germline V gene data show CDR1 as MNHNS and CDR2 as SASEGT.

The rearrangement links TRBV20-1 to TRBJ2-2, with D perhaps TRBD1 (6 bases). Germline V gives CDR1 DFQATT, CDR2 SNEGSKA (reference sequence). Trimming pared 0 bases from V and 5 bases from J, leaving 13 bases between. There are 15 residues in the CDR3. CDR3 nucleotides: TGCAGTGCTAGAGATAGGCAGGGGTGGACCGGGGAGCTGTTTTTT. Translating it yields CSARDRQGWTGELFF.

By share, this clonotype ranks as medium-sized. The chain links TRBV2 to TRBJ2-5; D call uncertain. The V and J ends lost 7 bases and 1 base respectively, with 10 bases between them. The CDR3 is made up of 13 amino acids. Germline V gives CDR1 SNHLY, CDR2 FYNNEI. The CDR3 spells CASMWRPQETQYF. The DNA for the CDR3 is TGTGCCAGCATGTGGCGGCCCCAAGAGACCCAGTACTTC. The full variable domain, its missing parts supplied by reference TRBV2 and TRBJ2-5, is EPEVTQTPSHQVTQMGQEVILRCVPISNHLYFYWYRQILGQKVEFLVSFYNNEISEKSEIFDDQFSVERPDGSNFTLKIRSTKLEDSAMYFCASMWRPQETQYFGPGTRLLVL.

The chain couples TRBV5-1 to TRBJ2-1; TRBD1 aligns across 12 bases. CDR1 is SGHRS, CDR2 YFSETQ, per germline. The CDR3 is 16 amino acids. V dropped 4 bases and J dropped 2; count of bases not matched to a gene: 4. This CDR3 is CASSGGQGATYNEQFF. CDR3 sequence (DNA): TGCGCCAGCAGCGGGGGACAGGGGGCGACCTACAATGAGCAGTTCTTC. Drawing the rest from reference TRBV5-1 and TRBJ2-1, the complete variable domain is KAGVTQTPRYLIKTRGQQVTLSCSPISGHRSVSWYQQTPGQGLQFLFEYFSETQRNKGNFPGRFSGRQFSNSRSEMNVSTLELGDSALYLCASSGGQGATYNEQFFGPGTRLTVL.

CDR3 sequence reads: CASSLRLANSPLHF. CDR3 sequence (DNA): TGTGCCAGCAGTTTGAGGCTAGCCAATTCACCCCTCCACTTT. The chain carries TRBV12-3 or TRBV12-4 and TRBJ1-6; D gene unclear. The CDR3 covers 14 residues. Deletions cut 3 bases from V and 7 bases from J, with 10 bases between.

The J gene is TRBJ2-1, the V gene TRBV20-1; D not resolved. V was trimmed by 6 bases and J by 8 bases, leaving 14 bases between them. Germline V gene data show CDR1 as DFQATT and CDR2 as SNEGSKA (reference sequence). The CDR3 has 12 amino acids. CDR3 residues: CSAPGRLHEQFF. CDR3 nucleotides: TGCAGTGCGCCCGGCAGATTACATGAGCAGTTCTTC.

The gene calls are TRBV20-1 and TRBJ1-3; a possible D gene is TRBD1 (6 bases). This CDR3 spans 16 amino acids. With 3 bases removed from V and 0 bases from J, the gap between germline ends came to 15 bases. From germline, CDR1 is DFQATT and CDR2 SNEGSKA (reference sequence). CDR3 in amino acids: CSARKRGGISGNTIYF. For the CDR3, the DNA is TGCAGTGCTAGGAAAAGGGGGGGCATCTCTGGAAACACCATATATTTT.

This clonotype was counted a few times. This chain links TRBV6-1 with TRBJ1-5; D unclear. The CDR3 consists of 14 residues. Germline V gene data show CDR1 as MNHNS and CDR2 as SASEGT. V was cut by 4 bases and J by 1 base, with 8 bases left in between. The CDR3: CASSVGGSNQPQHF. The CDR3 region has the DNA TGTGCCAGCAGTGTGGGCGGGAGCAATCAGCCCCAGCATTTT.

This clonotype was recorded a few times. The chain joins TRBV10-3 to TRBJ2-7; D is uncertain. CDR3 length equals 13 residues. In germline, CDR1 is ENHRY, CDR2 SYGVKD. The ends were cut back, 7 bases at V and 4 bases at J, with 14 bases in the middle. The CDR3: CAITAGSPYEQYF. As DNA, the CDR3 is TGTGCCATCACCGCCGGGTCCCCTTACGAGCAGTACTTC.

A few counts support this clonotype. The genes are TRBV29-1 and TRBJ2-5, with D possibly matching TRBD2 (5 bases). The CDR3 has 19 residues. The germline V and J ends were trimmed by 0 bases and 4 bases, with 27 bases remaining between them. CDR1 and CDR2 (germline): SQVTM, ANQGSEA. For the CDR3, the DNA is TGCAGCGTTGAAGAGGTGGGCAGGTCCCGGGAAGGATGGCGAGAGACCCAGTACTTC. Amino acids: CSVEEVGRSREGWRETQYF.

V gene TRBV11-1 combines with J gene TRBJ2-1; weak D call: TRBD2 (5 bases). V was shortened by 5 bases and J by 2 bases, with 16 bases between the two germline ends. The CDR3 runs 16 residues. Germline V gene data show CDR1 as SGHAT and CDR2 as FQDESV (reference sequence). The CDR3 protein is CASSPRTRSPYNEQFF. As DNA, the CDR3 is TGTGCCAGCAGCCCCCGTACTAGGTCCCCCTACAATGAGCAGTTCTTC.

Only a few counts were recorded for this clonotype. The chain carries TRBV7-9 and TRBJ2-3; D is ambiguous. Germline loops: CDR1 SEHNR, CDR2 FQNEAQ (reference sequence). The CDR3 consists of 13 residues. V shed 4 bases and J shed 3 bases, with 8 bases lying between them. CDR3 nucleotides: TGTGCCAGCAGCTACCTCGGGACAGATACGCAGTATTTT. It codes for CASSYLGTDTQYF.

This clonotype has just a few counts. This chain connects TRBV7-3 to TRBJ2-6; 7 bases match TRBD2. Per germline, CDR1 SGHTA and CDR2 FQGTGA. The CDR3 length is 16 residues. The J segment lost 2 bases and the V segment lost 0 bases, leaving 1 base of the junction unmatched. The CDR3, as DNA: TGTGCCAGCAGCTTAACGGGAGGGCCTGGGGCCAACGTCCTGACTTTC. It encodes CASSLTGGPGANVLTF.

This rearrangement joins TRBV7-6 to TRBJ2-6, with D uncertain. The V end was cut by 5 bases, the J end by 0 bases, with 8 bases between. Germline-derived CDR1 and CDR2 are SGHVS and FNYEAQ. The CDR3 covers 15 residues. DNA of the CDR3: TGTGCCAGCAGCCGTCTCTACTCTGGGGCCAACGTCCTGACTTTC. It specifies CASSRLYSGANVLTF.

This chain connects TRBV9 to TRBJ2-7; 9 bases align to TRBD2. There are 15 residues in the CDR3. V shed 0 bases, J shed 1 base, and the junction held 2 bases outside the gene matches. The germline V gene has CDR1 SGDLS and CDR2 YYNGEE. CDR3 amino acids: CASSVASGRSYEQYF. The CDR3 coding sequence is TGTGCCAGCAGCGTAGCCAGCGGGAGGTCCTACGAGCAGTACTTC.

The chain couples TRBV6-2 or TRBV6-3 to TRBJ1-5, with a possible D match to TRBD1 (6 bases). Germline CDR1 reads MNHEY; CDR2 reads SVGEGT. CDR3 size: 12 residues. V dropped 8 bases and J dropped 7 bases, with 12 bases sitting between them. For the CDR3, the DNA is TGTGCCAGCCGGGGGGGCGGGCAGCCCCAGCATTTT. Amino acid sequence: CASRGGGQPQHF.